One sample yielded the 16 T cell receptor beta chains listed below, sequenced in a study of cytomegalovirus exposure and HLA in healthy donors. PCR primers comprised 60 Vbeta and 13 Jbeta primers. The data were produced by immunoSEQ multiplex PCR, yet TCRdb's version contains in-frame clones alone and is incomplete. The sample totals around 34,000 clones. Sequenced material: PBMCs. The receptor set was obtained from a woman aged 40 to 55 in good health and CMV-seropositive.

J is TRBJ2-1 and V is TRBV12-5; D is unclear. The V gene's germline CDR1 is LGHNT and CDR2 FRNRAP. The length of the CDR3 is 13 residues. With 0 bases removed from V and 8 bases from J, the gap between germline ends came to 8 bases. The DNA for the CDR3 is TGTGCTAGTGGTTTGGTAAATGTCGATGAGCAGTTCTTC. Its translation is CASGLVNVDEQFF.

V gene TRBV30 combines with J gene TRBJ1-4, with a weak D call TRBD1 (6 bases). CDR3 length: 14 residues. Germline lookup yields CDR1 GTSNPN and CDR2 SVGIG (reference sequence). V was cut by 5 bases and J by 3 bases, with 13 bases left in between. CDR3 sequence (DNA): TGTGCCTGGGGGGGCGGGCCTTCTAATGAAAAACTGTTTTTT. This sequence encodes CAWGGGPSNEKLFF.

The chain recombines TRBV6-5 with TRBJ2-5, with a weak D call TRBD2 (6 bases). Deletions cut 0 bases from V and 2 bases from J, with 10 bases between. Germline values: CDR1 MNHEY, CDR2 SVGAGI. The CDR3 sequence is 15 residues long. Written as DNA, the CDR3 is TGTGCCAGCAGTTACTCAACCGGGACTCAAGAGACCCAGTACTTC. Translated, it gives CASSYSTGTQETQYF.

The chain has TRBV19 and TRBJ1-5, with 7 bases fitting TRBD1. V dropped 7 bases and J dropped 6; count of bases not matched to a gene: 6. The CDR3 covers 13 residues. The germline CDR1 and CDR2 sequences are LNHDA and SQIVND (reference sequence). The CDR3 coding sequence is TGTGCCAGTAACCGGGACAGAATTCAGCCCCAGCATTTT. It translates to CASNRDRIQPQHF.

The V call is TRBV2, the J call TRBJ1-1; TRBD1 is a possible D gene (5 bases). V gave up 3 bases and J gave up 3 bases, with 11 bases separating them. Germline V gene data show CDR1 as SNHLY and CDR2 as FYNNEI. The CDR3 totals 14 residues. The CDR3 sequence: CASSEVTGYTEAFF. For the CDR3, the DNA is TGTGCCAGCAGTGAGGTAACAGGATACACTGAAGCTTTCTTT.

This rearrangement joins TRBV27 to TRBJ2-7; D remains ambiguous. CDR1 is MNHEY and CDR2 is SMNVEV in the germline V gene (reference sequence). V was cut by 5 bases and J by 2 bases, with 10 bases left in between. The CDR3 has 13 amino acids. In DNA, the CDR3 is TGTGCCAGCAGTCTCTCGGTAACCTACGAGCAGTACTTC. As protein: CASSLSVTYEQYF.

The CDR3 sequence: CAISVQGSSYEQYF. DNA of the CDR3: TGTGCCATCAGTGTCCAGGGGTCCTCCTACGAGCAGTACTTC. The rearrangement uses TRBV10-3 and TRBJ2-7, with D possibly being TRBD1 (6 bases). Trimming pared 4 bases from V and 0 bases from J, leaving 10 bases between. The CDR3 covers 14 residues. In germline, CDR1 is ENHRY, CDR2 SYGVKD.

This chain connects TRBV7-9 to TRBJ1-1; D is perhaps TRBD1 (6 bases). The V and J ends lost 1 base and 1 base respectively, with 10 bases between them. There are 15 residues in the CDR3. Germline-derived CDR1 and CDR2 are SEHNR and FQNEAQ (reference sequence). The chain's CDR3 is CASSLVLGANTEAFF. DNA for the CDR3: TGTGCCAGCAGCTTAGTTCTGGGGGCGAACACTGAAGCTTTCTTT. Drawing the rest from reference TRBV7-9 and TRBJ1-1, the complete variable domain is DTGVSQNPRHKITKRGQNVTFRCDPISEHNRLYWYRQTLGQGPEFLTYFQNEAQLEKSRLLSDRFSAERPKGSFSTLEIQRTEQGDSAMYLCASSLVLGANTEAFFGQGTRLTVV.

This sequence joins TRBV4-3 and TRBJ2-3; possible D gene TRBD1, 6 bases. CDR1 is LGHNA, CDR2 YSLEER, per germline. Between the trimmed V and J ends, which lost 1 base and 2 bases, there was a span of 10 bases. The CDR3 has 15 residues. Here the CDR3 DNA reads TGCGCCAGCAGCCAAGGACAGGTACACACAGATACGCAGTATTTT. Its translation is CASSQGQVHTDTQYF.

This chain links TRBV29-1 with TRBJ1-3; 8 bases are shared with TRBD1. Trimming removed 1 base from V and 4 bases from J; junction bases left unmatched: 9. The CDR3 length is 16 residues. Germline V gene sequence: CDR1 SQVTM, CDR2 ANQGSEA. This CDR3 reads CSVEGGTGGSGNTIYF. The CDR3 DNA reads as TGCAGCGTTGAAGGAGGAACAGGGGGGTCAGGAAACACCATATATTTT. Drawing the rest from reference TRBV29-1 and TRBJ1-3, the complete variable domain is SAVISQKPSRDICQRGTSLTIQCQVDSQVTMMFWYRQQPGQSLTLIATANQGSEATYESGFVIDKFPISRPNLTFSTLTVSNMSPEDSSIYLCSVEGGTGGSGNTIYFGEGSWLTVV.

The chain links TRBV28 to TRBJ1-5; maybe TRBD1 (6 bases). Germline V gene lookup returns CDR1 MDHEN and CDR2 SYDVKM. Trimming removed 3 bases from V and 7 bases from J, with 19 bases in between. The CDR3 is 16 residues long. This chain's CDR3 is CASSLQGYGIRQPQHF. The CDR3 nucleotides are TGTGCCAGCAGTTTGCAGGGGTATGGGATCCGCCAGCCCCAGCATTTT.

The chain employs TRBV4-1 and TRBJ2-5, with 7 bases lining up with TRBD2. CDR1 and CDR2 (germline): MGHRA, YSYEKL. CDR3 length: 16 residues. The J segment lost 0 bases and the V segment lost 1 base, leaving 5 bases of the junction unmatched. The DNA for the CDR3 is TGCGCCAGCAGCCAAGGACTAGCAGGGTACCAAGAGACCCAGTACTTC. Translated: CASSQGLAGYQETQYF.

The V call is TRBV27, the J call TRBJ2-7; the match to TRBD2 covers 12 bases. V trimming: 4 bases; J trimming: 1 base; junction bases outside the gene matches: 17. Germline V gene lookup returns CDR1 MNHEY and CDR2 SMNVEV (reference sequence). There are 20 residues in the CDR3. The CDR3 nucleotides are TGTGCCAGCAGTTCCCGACTAGCGGGGGTGACACCTCCTCTTTCCTACGAGCAGTACTTC. Its protein is CASSSRLAGVTPPLSYEQYF.

The chain is built from TRBV28 and TRBJ2-7, with D maybe TRBD2 (6 bases). The V and J ends lost 6 bases and 11 bases respectively, with 20 bases between them. The germline V gene encodes CDR1 MDHEN and CDR2 SYDVKM. The CDR3 is made up of 13 amino acids. CDR3 DNA: TGTGCCAGCAGCCTAAGGAGGGTCATGGGAAAGTACTTC. Amino acid sequence: CASSLRRVMGKYF.

The chain carries TRBV5-4 and TRBJ2-5, with D possibly matching TRBD2 (6 bases). This CDR3 comprises 16 residues. CDR1 is SGHNT and CDR2 is YYREEE in the germline V gene (reference sequence). The ends were cut back, 2 bases at V and 2 bases at J, with 16 bases in the middle. The CDR3 sequence is CASSFEPTRGQETQYF. CDR3 nucleotides: TGTGCCAGCAGCTTTGAACCGACTAGAGGTCAAGAGACCCAGTACTTC.

J is TRBJ1-1 and V is TRBV6-5, with D possibly matching TRBD1 (5 bases). V was trimmed by 6 bases and J by 5 bases, leaving 19 bases between them. Germline V gives CDR1 MNHEY, CDR2 SVGAGI. The CDR3 is made up of 15 amino acids. The CDR3 spells CASRQLRGEGTEAFF. In DNA, the CDR3 is TGTGCCAGCAGGCAACTTCGGGGGGAGGGGACTGAAGCTTTCTTT.